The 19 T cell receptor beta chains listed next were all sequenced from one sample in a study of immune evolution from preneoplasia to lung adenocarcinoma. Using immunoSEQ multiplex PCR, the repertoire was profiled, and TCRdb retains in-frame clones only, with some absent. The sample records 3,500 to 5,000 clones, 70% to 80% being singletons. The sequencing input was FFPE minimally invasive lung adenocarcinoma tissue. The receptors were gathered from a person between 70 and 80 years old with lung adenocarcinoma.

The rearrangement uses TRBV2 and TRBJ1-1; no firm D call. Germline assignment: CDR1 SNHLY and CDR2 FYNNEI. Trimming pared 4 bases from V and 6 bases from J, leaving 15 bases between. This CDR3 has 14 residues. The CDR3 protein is CASSVPDAKPEAFF. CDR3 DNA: TGTGCCAGCAGTGTTCCGGACGCTAAGCCTGAAGCTTTCTTT.

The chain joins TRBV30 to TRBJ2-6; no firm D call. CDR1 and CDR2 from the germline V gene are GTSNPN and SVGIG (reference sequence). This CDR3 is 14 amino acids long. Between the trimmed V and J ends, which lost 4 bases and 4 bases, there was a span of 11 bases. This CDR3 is CAWTVGSGANVLTF. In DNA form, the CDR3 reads TGTGCCTGGACGGTCGGGTCCGGGGCCAACGTCCTGACTTTC. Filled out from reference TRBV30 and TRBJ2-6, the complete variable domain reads SQTIHQWPATLVQPVGSPLSLECTVEGTSNPNLYWYRQAAGRGLQLLFYSVGIGQISSEVPQNLSASRPQDRQFILSSKKLLLSDSGFYLCAWTVGSGANVLTFGAGSRLTVL.

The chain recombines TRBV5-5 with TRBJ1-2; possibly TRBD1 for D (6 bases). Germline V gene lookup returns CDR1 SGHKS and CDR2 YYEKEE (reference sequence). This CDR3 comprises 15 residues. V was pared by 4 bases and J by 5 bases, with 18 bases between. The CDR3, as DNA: TGTGCCAGCAGCAAACAGGGACTGGGTGGGTATGGCTACACCTTC. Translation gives CASSKQGLGGYGYTF.

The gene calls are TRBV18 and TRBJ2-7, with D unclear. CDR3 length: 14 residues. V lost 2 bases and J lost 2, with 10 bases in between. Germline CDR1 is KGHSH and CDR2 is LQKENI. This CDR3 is CASSPGDRPYEQYF. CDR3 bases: TGTGCCAGCTCACCAGGAGACCGGCCCTACGAGCAGTACTTC.

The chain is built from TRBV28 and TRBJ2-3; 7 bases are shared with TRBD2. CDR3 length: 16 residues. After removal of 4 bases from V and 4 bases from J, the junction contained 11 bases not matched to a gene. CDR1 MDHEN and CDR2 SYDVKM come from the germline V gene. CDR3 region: CASSSIGAGRPDTQYF. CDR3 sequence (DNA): TGTGCCAGCAGTTCGATCGGAGCGGGAAGGCCAGATACGCAGTATTTT.

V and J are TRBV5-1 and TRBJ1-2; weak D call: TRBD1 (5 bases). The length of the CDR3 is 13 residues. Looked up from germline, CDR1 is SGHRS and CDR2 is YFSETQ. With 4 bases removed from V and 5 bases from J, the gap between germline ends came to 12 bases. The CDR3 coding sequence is TGCGCCAGCAGCCCTGACAGACCTTATGGCTACACCTTC. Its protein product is CASSPDRPYGYTF.

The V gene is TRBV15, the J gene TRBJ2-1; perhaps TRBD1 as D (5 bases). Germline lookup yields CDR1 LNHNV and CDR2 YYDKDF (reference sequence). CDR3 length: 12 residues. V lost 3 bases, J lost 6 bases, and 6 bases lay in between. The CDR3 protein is CATSSQGNEQFF. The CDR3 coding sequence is TGTGCCACCAGCAGCCAGGGCAATGAGCAGTTCTTC.

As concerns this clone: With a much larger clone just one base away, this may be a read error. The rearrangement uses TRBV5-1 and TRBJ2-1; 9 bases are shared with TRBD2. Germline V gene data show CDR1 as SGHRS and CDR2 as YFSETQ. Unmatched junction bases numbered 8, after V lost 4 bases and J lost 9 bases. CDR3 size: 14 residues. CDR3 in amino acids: CASSAGLAGCEQFF. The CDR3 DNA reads TGCGCCAGCAGCGCGGGACTAGCAGGCTGTGAGCAGTTCTTC.

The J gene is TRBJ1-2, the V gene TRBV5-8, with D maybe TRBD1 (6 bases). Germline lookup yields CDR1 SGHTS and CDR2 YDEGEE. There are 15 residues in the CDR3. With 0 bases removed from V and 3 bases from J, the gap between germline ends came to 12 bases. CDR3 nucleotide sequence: TGTGCCAGCAGCTTGGTGCAGGGGAATTACTATGGCTACACCTTC. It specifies CASSLVQGNYYGYTF.

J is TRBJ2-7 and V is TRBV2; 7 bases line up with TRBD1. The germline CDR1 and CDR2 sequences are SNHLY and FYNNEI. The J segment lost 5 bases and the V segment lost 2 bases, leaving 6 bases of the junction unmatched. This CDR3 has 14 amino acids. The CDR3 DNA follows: TGTGCCAGCAGTGAATCCTGGACAGGCCACGAGCAGTACTTC. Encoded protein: CASSESWTGHEQYF. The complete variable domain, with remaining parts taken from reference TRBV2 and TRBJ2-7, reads EPEVTQTPSHQVTQMGQEVILRCVPISNHLYFYWYRQILGQKVEFLVSFYNNEISEKSEIFDDQFSVERPDGSNFTLKIRSTKLEDSAMYFCASSESWTGHEQYFGPGTRLTVT.

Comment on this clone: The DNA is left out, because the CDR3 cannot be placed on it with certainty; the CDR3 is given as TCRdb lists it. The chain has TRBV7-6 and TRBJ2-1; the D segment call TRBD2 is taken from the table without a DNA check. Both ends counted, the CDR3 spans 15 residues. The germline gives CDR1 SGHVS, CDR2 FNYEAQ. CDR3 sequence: CASSLAWASGSPWFF.

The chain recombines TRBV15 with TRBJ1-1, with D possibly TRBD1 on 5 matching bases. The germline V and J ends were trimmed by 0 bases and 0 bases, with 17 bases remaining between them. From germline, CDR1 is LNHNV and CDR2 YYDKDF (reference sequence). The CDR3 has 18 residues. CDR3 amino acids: CATSREPGADRVNTEAFF. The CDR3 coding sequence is TGTGCCACCAGCAGAGAGCCCGGGGCTGACAGAGTGAACACTGAAGCTTTCTTT.

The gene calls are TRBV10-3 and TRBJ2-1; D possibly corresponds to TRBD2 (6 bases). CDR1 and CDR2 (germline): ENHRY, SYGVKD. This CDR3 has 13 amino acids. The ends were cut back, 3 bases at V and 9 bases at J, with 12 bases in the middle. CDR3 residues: CAISDGQGGEQFF. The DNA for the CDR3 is TGTGCCATCAGTGACGGGCAGGGAGGTGAGCAGTTCTTC.

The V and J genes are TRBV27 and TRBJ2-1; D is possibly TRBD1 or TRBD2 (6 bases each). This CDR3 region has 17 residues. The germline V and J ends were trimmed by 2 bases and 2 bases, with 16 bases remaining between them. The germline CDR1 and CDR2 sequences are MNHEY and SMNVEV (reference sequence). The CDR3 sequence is CASSLRAGQWAYNEQFF. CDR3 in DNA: TGTGCCAGCAGTTTACGGGCGGGACAATGGGCCTACAATGAGCAGTTCTTC.

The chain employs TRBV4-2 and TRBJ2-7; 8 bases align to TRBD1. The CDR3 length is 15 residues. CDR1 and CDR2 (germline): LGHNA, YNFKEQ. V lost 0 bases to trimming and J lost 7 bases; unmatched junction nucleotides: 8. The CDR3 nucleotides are TGTGCCAGCAGCCAAGATGTGACAGGGGTTCGGGAGCAGTACTTC. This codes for CASSQDVTGVREQYF.

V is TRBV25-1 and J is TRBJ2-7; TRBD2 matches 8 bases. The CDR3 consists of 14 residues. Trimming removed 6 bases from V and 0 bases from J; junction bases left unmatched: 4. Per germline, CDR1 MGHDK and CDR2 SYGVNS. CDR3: CASRGGRSSYEQYF. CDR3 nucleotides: TGTGCCAGCAGAGGCGGGAGGAGCTCCTACGAGCAGTACTTC.

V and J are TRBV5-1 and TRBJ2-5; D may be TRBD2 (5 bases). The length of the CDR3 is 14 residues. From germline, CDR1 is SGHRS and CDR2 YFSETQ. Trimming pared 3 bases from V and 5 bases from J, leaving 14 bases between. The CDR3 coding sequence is TGCGCCAGCAGCTCATCGGGAATTGGGGAGACCCAGTACTTC. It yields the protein CASSSSGIGETQYF.

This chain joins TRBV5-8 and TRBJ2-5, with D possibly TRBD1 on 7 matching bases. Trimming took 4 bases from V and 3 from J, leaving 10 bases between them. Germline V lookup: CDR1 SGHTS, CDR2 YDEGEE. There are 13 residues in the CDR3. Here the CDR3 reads CASSAGQKETQYF. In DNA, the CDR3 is TGTGCCAGCAGCGCGGGACAGAAAGAGACCCAGTACTTC.

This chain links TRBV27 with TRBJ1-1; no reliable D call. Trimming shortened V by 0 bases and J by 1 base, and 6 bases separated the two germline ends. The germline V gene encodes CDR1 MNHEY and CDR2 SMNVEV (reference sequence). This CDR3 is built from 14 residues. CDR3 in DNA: TGTGCCAGCAGTTTATCGTCCTGGAACACTGAAGCTTTCTTT. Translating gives CASSLSSWNTEAFF.